This T cell receptor (beta chain) was sequenced during a study of cytomegalovirus exposure and HLA in healthy donors. The study, taken as a whole, reports: Most TCR sequences were seen very rarely across donors, but some public TCRs occurred in many. Reports indicated that the classifier achieved high specificity and sensitivity in diagnosing cytomegalovirus status. First-cohort TCR clusters tended to co-occur in the 90 to 150 validation repertoires, a later analysis found.

Clones were read by immunoSEQ multiplex PCR, and TCRdb kept only the in-frame ones, dropping some. The sample contains fewer than 200,000 clones, roughly 80% of which appear only once. The CDR3 runs to 15 residues. Germline V gives CDR1 SGHVS, CDR2 FQNEAQ. The V and J ends lost 5 bases and 3 bases, in that order; junction bases with no gene match: 10. Note on this clone: Its antigen remains unknown.

This sequence joins TRBV7-8 and TRBJ2-7; 7 positions agree with TRBD1. This clonotype originated in a young woman in good health and CMV-seropositive. Source material: PBMCs. CDR3 DNA: TGTGCCAGCAGCCAGAGGGACAGCTTAATCTACGAGCAGTACTTC. Amino acid sequence: CASSQRDSLIYEQYF. Filled out from reference TRBV7-8 and TRBJ2-7, the complete variable domain reads GAGVSQSPRYKVAKRGQDVALRCDPISGHVSLFWYQQALGQGPEFLTYFQNEAQLDKSGLPSDRFFAERPEGSVSTLKIQRTQQEDSAVYLCASSQRDSLIYEQYFGPGTRLTVT.